Sequencing of this T cell receptor beta chain was carried out in a study of CD8+ T cells in alopecia areata. At the level of the study: Scalp area affected, as a percentage, set the severity score of treated patients.

Documented treatment: oral pan-JAK inhibitor, 5-10 mg twice daily. Alopecia areata patients provided lesional scalp punch biopsies and peripheral blood, both collected for the study. General study points: Scalp clonality and expanded CD8+ clones among the top 100 were significantly decreased by tofacitinib.

To note about this clone: Its target is unknown.

cDNA reverse transcribed from extracted RNA served as the sequencing template. Measured with immunoSEQ multiplex PCR; TCRdb has only the in-frame clones, and not every one. This sample has 190,000 or so clones, with about 60% found just once. This clonotype was obtained from a human donor with alopecia areata. Source: CD8+ T cells sorted from blood, taken at week 24, from a patient treated with tofacitinib.

This CDR3 reads CASSESDRGYEQYF. The CDR3 DNA follows: TGTGCCAGCAGTGAATCGGACAGGGGGTACGAGCAGTACTTC. The chain links TRBV6-1 to TRBJ2-7, with 10 nucleotides matching TRBD1. Germline CDR1 is MNHNS and CDR2 is SASEGT. V lost 2 bases and J lost 4; bases outside the gene matches: 2. The CDR3 consists of 14 residues.